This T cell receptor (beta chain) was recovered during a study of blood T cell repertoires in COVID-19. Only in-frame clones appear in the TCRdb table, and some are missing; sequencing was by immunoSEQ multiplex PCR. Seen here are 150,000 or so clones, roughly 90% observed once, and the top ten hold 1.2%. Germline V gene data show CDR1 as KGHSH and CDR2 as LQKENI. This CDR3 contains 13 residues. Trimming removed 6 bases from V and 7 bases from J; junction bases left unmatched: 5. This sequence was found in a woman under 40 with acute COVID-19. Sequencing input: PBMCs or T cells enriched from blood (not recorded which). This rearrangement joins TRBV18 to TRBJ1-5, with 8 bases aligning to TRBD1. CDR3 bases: TGTGCCAGCTCTTATGACAGGGGCCAGCCCCAGCATTTT. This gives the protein CASSYDRGQPQHF.